Each of the 20 T cell receptor beta chains below was sequenced from the same sample in a study of spatial heterogeneity in lung cancer. TCRdb re-called the 5' RACE reads through MiXCR, storing one row per CDR3 protein. This table has some 120,000 distinct CDR3 sequences, more than 9% appearing once. Time point reported: blood at routine non-recurrence follow-up after resection. From tumor, nontumor lung or frozen PBMC, whole RNA was taken unsorted for sequencing. This sample comprised PBMCs, obtained at follow-up. The receptors come from a male donor with early-stage non-small cell lung cancer.

This clonotype has a handful of counts. The chain is built from TRBV29-1 and TRBJ2-2; possible D gene TRBD1, 6 bases. The CDR3 consists of 15 residues. Germline loops: CDR1 SQVTM, CDR2 ANQGSEA. The V gene lost 6 bases and the J gene lost 2 bases, with 16 bases spanning the gap. The CDR3 here is CSVGLGDTNTGELFF. CDR3 sequence (DNA): TGCAGCGTGGGCCTTGGGGACACCAACACCGGGGAGCTGTTTTTT.

In the case of this clonotype: A much larger clone is a single base away; this may be a read error. The V call is TRBV9, the J call TRBJ2-3, with TRBD2 identical over 12 bases. CDR3 size: 15 residues. The germline gives CDR1 SGDLS, CDR2 YYNGEE. With V trimmed by 6 bases and J by 1 base, 3 bases remained unmatched. Here the CDR3 reads CASNRLAGGTDTQYF. CDR3 DNA sequence: TGTGCCAGCAACCGACTAGCGGGGGGCACAGATACGCAGTATTTT.

This clonotype was detected a few times. The V call is TRBV5-1, the J call TRBJ1-1; no firm D call. Germline-derived CDR1 and CDR2 are SGHRS and YFSETQ. V was cut by 3 bases and J by 3 bases, with 9 bases left in between. The CDR3 covers 13 residues. CDR3 nucleotides: TGCGCCAGCAGCTGGCGTGGGGACACTGAAGCTTTCTTT. Residues: CASSWRGDTEAFF. The complete variable domain, with remaining parts taken from reference TRBV5-1 and TRBJ1-1, reads KAGVTQTPRYLIKTRGQQVTLSCSPISGHRSVSWYQQTPGQGLQFLFEYFSETQRNKGNFPGRFSGRQFSNSRSEMNVSTLELGDSALYLCASSWRGDTEAFFGQGTRLTVV.

This chain joins TRBV7-2 and TRBJ2-3; D perhaps matches TRBD2 (5 bases). Per the germline V gene, CDR1 is SGHTA and CDR2 is FQGNSA. V was shortened by 1 base and J by 1 base, with 9 bases between the two germline ends. There are 15 residues in the CDR3. The DNA for the CDR3 is TGTGCCAGCAGCTTAGGCCTAGCCCGCACAGATACGCAGTATTTT. Its protein is CASSLGLARTDTQYF. Drawing the rest from reference TRBV7-2 and TRBJ2-3, the complete variable domain is GAGVSQSPSNKVTEKGKDVELRCDPISGHTALYWYRQSLGQGLEFLIYFQGNSAPDKSGLPSDRFSAERTGGSVSTLTIQRTQQEDSAVYLCASSLGLARTDTQYFGPGTRLTVL.

This chain joins TRBV20-1 and TRBJ2-3, with TRBD2 identical over 10 bases. This CDR3 region has 18 residues. After removal of 3 bases from V and 2 bases from J, the junction contained 14 bases not matched to a gene. Germline V gene data show CDR1 as DFQATT and CDR2 as SNEGSKA (reference sequence). CDR3 coding DNA: TGCAGTGCTAGCCCCCCTTCGGCTAGCGGGGGTACCACAGATACGCAGTATTTT. Residues: CSASPPSASGGTTDTQYF.

This clonotype was seen many times. V and J are TRBV7-9 and TRBJ2-7; 8 positions match TRBD1. J was trimmed by 6 bases and V by 5 bases; bases with no gene match: 3. Germline CDR1 reads SEHNR; CDR2 reads FQNEAQ (reference sequence). This CDR3 is 12 amino acids long. This CDR3 is CASSGQGSEQYF. The CDR3 DNA reads as TGTGCCAGCAGCGGACAGGGATCCGAGCAGTACTTC.

The gene calls are TRBV5-1 and TRBJ2-1; D ambiguous. V was trimmed by 0 bases and J by 10 bases, leaving 14 bases between them. The CDR3 loop spans 14 amino acids. Germline CDR1 is SGHRS and CDR2 is YFSETQ. The CDR3 DNA is TGCGCCAGCAGCTTGGGTTCAGGAGCCAGGGAGCAGTTCTTC. It translates to CASSLGSGAREQFF.

This clonotype was recorded many times. The V gene is TRBV5-1, the J gene TRBJ2-7; D is perhaps TRBD1 (6 bases). Germline CDR1 reads SGHRS; CDR2 reads YFSETQ. Trimming shortened V by 4 bases and J by 3 bases, and 29 bases separated the two germline ends. This CDR3 is built from 19 residues. The CDR3 DNA is TGCGCCAGCAGCCGAAAGAGTTCAAACCGGGACACTGCCTTCTACGAGCAGTACTTC. This encodes CASSRKSSNRDTAFYEQYF.

This clonotype was counted between two and nine times. CDR3 coding DNA: TGTGCCAGCAGCCAAGGACTGCACCTCCCCCCTCTCTCCTACGAGCAGTACTTC. It encodes CASSQGLHLPPLSYEQYF. V is TRBV4-2 and J is TRBJ2-7; D ambiguous. This CDR3 is 18 amino acids long. The V gene lost 1 base and the J gene lost 0 bases, with 19 bases spanning the gap. From germline, CDR1 is LGHNA and CDR2 YNFKEQ.

The rearrangement links TRBV5-1 to TRBJ1-1; D is undetermined. The CDR3 has 13 amino acids. Germline CDR1 and CDR2: SGHRS and YFSETQ. The V end was cut by 6 bases, the J end by 1 base, with 10 bases between. CDR3 region: CASKVGKNTEAFF. Here the CDR3 DNA reads TGCGCCAGCAAGGTCGGGAAGAACACTGAAGCTTTCTTT.

There are many counts of this clonotype. The chain couples TRBV5-1 to TRBJ2-7; D not certain. Germline V gene data show CDR1 as SGHRS and CDR2 as YFSETQ. The CDR3 spans 14 residues. Deletions cut 0 bases from V and 5 bases from J, with 12 bases between. The CDR3 DNA reads TGCGCCAGCAGCTTGGAACCCTCCAGAGACGAGCAGTACTTC. Protein sequence: CASSLEPSRDEQYF.

The chain joins TRBV7-9 to TRBJ1-6; D remains ambiguous. The CDR3 runs to 15 residues. V shed 5 bases and J shed 7 bases, with 15 bases lying between them. The V gene's germline CDR1 is SEHNR and CDR2 FQNEAQ (reference sequence). Written as DNA, the CDR3 is TGTGCCAGCAGCCCAATAGGTCCGCGGAATTCACCCCTCCACTTT. This codes for CASSPIGPRNSPLHF.

This clonotype occurred a few times. The chain combines TRBV5-1 with TRBJ2-1; 9 bases are a match to TRBD1. With V trimmed by 0 bases and J by 4 bases, 2 bases remained unmatched. The germline V gene encodes CDR1 SGHRS and CDR2 YFSETQ. This CDR3 comprises 15 residues. The CDR3 DNA is TGCGCCAGCAGCTTGGAAGGGACAGGGTACAATGAGCAGTTCTTC. Its protein is CASSLEGTGYNEQFF.

V and J are TRBV4-1 and TRBJ2-7; tentative D call: TRBD2 (6 bases). The CDR3 is 14 amino acids. V lost 7 bases and J 5 bases, leaving 18 bases between the germline ends. Germline loops: CDR1 MGHRA, CDR2 YSYEKL. CDR3 protein: CASKRRAGRDEQYF. The CDR3 DNA sequence: TGCGCCAGCAAGAGGAGGGCGGGTAGAGACGAGCAGTACTTC.

This clonotype was recorded a few times. The chain couples TRBV7-2 to TRBJ1-2, with 10 bases fitting TRBD1. Germline CDR1 and CDR2: SGHTA and FQGNSA. V shed 5 bases, J shed 7 bases, and the junction held 10 bases outside the gene matches. The CDR3 loop spans 15 amino acids. The CDR3 loop reads CASSLYRDRGSGYTF. CDR3 coding DNA: TGTGCCAGCAGCCTCTACCGGGACAGGGGAAGTGGCTACACCTTC.

The chain joins TRBV4-3 to TRBJ1-1; D remains unclear. V was trimmed by 0 bases and J by 0 bases, leaving 8 bases between them. The germline CDR1 and CDR2 sequences are LGHNA and YSLEER. CDR3 length: 15 amino acids. The CDR3 sequence: CASSQDSGMNTEAFF. CDR3 in DNA: TGCGCCAGCAGCCAAGATTCCGGCATGAACACTGAAGCTTTCTTT.

The chain carries TRBV6-2 or TRBV6-3 and TRBJ1-6, with D possibly TRBD1 on 6 matching bases. The V gene's germline CDR1 is MNHEY and CDR2 SVGEGT. The CDR3 spans 16 residues. The V end lost 8 bases, the J end lost 7 bases, and 21 bases lay between the germline ends. DNA for the CDR3: TGTGCCAGCTCACGGAGGGGGTTAGGACGAAATTCACCCCTCCACTTT. Its translation is CASSRRGLGRNSPLHF.

The chain uses TRBV4-2 and TRBJ2-3; D unresolved. CDR1 is LGHNA and CDR2 is YNFKEQ in the germline V gene. The CDR3 contains 13 residues. Trimming cost V 2 bases and J 3 bases, with 6 bases left between them. The CDR3 is CASSQQQTDTQYF. The CDR3 DNA follows: TGTGCCAGCAGCCAACAACAGACAGATACGCAGTATTTT.

This clonotype has just a few counts. The chain carries TRBV30 and TRBJ2-2, with 7 bases lining up with TRBD1. The germline V gene has CDR1 GTSNPN and CDR2 SVGIG (reference sequence). The CDR3 totals 12 residues. The CDR3 is CARDSYSGELFF. The CDR3 DNA sequence: TGTGCTAGGGACAGCTACAGCGGGGAGCTGTTTTTT.

This clonotype was detected a few times. The J gene is TRBJ1-1, the V gene TRBV6-6; unclear D gene. Trimming cost V 2 bases and J 1 base, with 8 bases left between them. The CDR3 is made up of 14 amino acids. Germline loops: CDR1 MNHNY, CDR2 SVGAGI (reference sequence). This chain's CDR3 is CASSYMAKNTEAFF. The CDR3 region has the DNA TGTGCCAGCAGTTACATGGCCAAGAACACTGAAGCTTTCTTT.